The source of this TCR beta chain is a study of identical twins. A single record per CDR3 protein comes from TCRdb applying MiXCR to the 5' RACE reads. The sample lists approximately 500,000 distinct CDR3 sequences; 12% to 15% were seen once. J gave up 4 bases and V 2 bases, and 8 bases lay outside the gene matches. The CDR3 totals 15 residues. Germline V gene data show CDR1 as SGHRS and CDR2 as YFSETQ. This same sample was also part of a study on yellow fever vaccine responses in identical twins.

The rearrangement uses TRBV5-1 and TRBJ1-1; 7 nucleotides agree with TRBD1. The receptor's source is a woman in her late teens or twenties in good health. The specimen sequenced was CD4+ T cells sorted from blood. CDR3 DNA sequence: TGCGCCAGCAGCTTTCTATCACAGGGGAGCACTGAAGCTTTCTTT. This sequence encodes CASSFLSQGSTEAFF.